These 22 T cell receptor beta chains came from one sample sequenced in a study of CD8 T cells in ankylosing spondylitis. From the 5' RACE reads, TCRdb called clonotypes with MiXCR, one entry per CDR3 protein. The repertoire includes about 190,000 distinct CDR3 sequences, 13% of them detected once, and roughly 9.6% sits in the top ten. The sequenced sample was blood, either unsorted or a sorted T cell fraction (not recorded which). The source of these receptors is a female donor with ankylosing spondylitis or in good health (not recorded which).

This clonotype appeared many times. The chain employs TRBV14 and TRBJ2-5, with D perhaps matching TRBD2 (5 bases). The CDR3 has 13 amino acids. CDR1 is SGHDN, CDR2 FVKESK, per germline. The germline V and J ends were trimmed by 4 bases and 9 bases, with 15 bases remaining between them. In DNA, the CDR3 is TGTGCCAGCAGCCGGGTGGGAGATACAGCCCAGTACTTC. Protein sequence: CASSRVGDTAQYF.

This clonotype was counted ten times or more. CDR3 coding DNA: TGTGCCAGCAGCCTGACAGGGGACCTTTCCTACGAGCAGTACTTC. Amino acid sequence: CASSLTGDLSYEQYF. The chain recombines TRBV3-1 with TRBJ2-7, with 8 bases aligning to TRBD1. The trim removed 4 bases at V and 1 base at J, leaving 6 bases unmatched. There are 15 residues in the CDR3. Germline loops: CDR1 LGHDT, CDR2 YNNKEL (reference sequence).

Ten or more counts support this clonotype. V is TRBV25-1 and J is TRBJ1-1, with 11 bases aligning to TRBD1. The junction had 7 bases not matched to a gene; V was cut back by 6 bases and J by 7 bases. Germline V gene sequence: CDR1 MGHDK, CDR2 SYGVNS. CDR3 size: 14 residues. The chain's CDR3 is CASRPPGTGGEAFF. The DNA for the CDR3 is TGTGCCAGCAGACCCCCCGGGACAGGGGGTGAAGCTTTCTTT.

On this clonotype: It may be a read error: a sequence one base away is much more abundant. V usage is TRBV29-1 and J usage is TRBJ2-1, with 7 bases identical to TRBD2. The CDR3 sequence is 14 residues long. CDR1 and CDR2 (germline): SQVTM, ANQGSEA. CDR3 region: CGVEDPRTRNEQFF. CDR3 DNA: TGCGGCGTTGAAGACCCTCGGACTAGGAATGAGCAGTTCTTC.

This clonotype appeared many times. The chain employs TRBV6-2 or TRBV6-3 and TRBJ1-5, with a weak D call TRBD1 (5 bases). There are 15 residues in the CDR3. Germline V gene lookup returns CDR1 MNHEY and CDR2 SVGEGT. Trimming cost V 3 bases and J 7 bases, with 16 bases left between them. The CDR3 bases are TGTGCCAGCAGTTATTGGGACCTGAGAAGCCAGCCCCAGCATTTT. This sequence encodes CASSYWDLRSQPQHF.

In this sample, this clonotype turned up many times. J is TRBJ2-1 and V is TRBV20-1, with TRBD2 as a possible D gene (6 bases). The CDR3 is made up of 14 amino acids. V lost 5 bases and J 5 bases, leaving 16 bases between the germline ends. Germline-derived CDR1 and CDR2 are DFQATT and SNEGSKA (reference sequence). The CDR3 spells CSALRGNPNNEQFF. Written as DNA, the CDR3 is TGCAGTGCTTTACGCGGGAACCCGAACAATGAGCAGTTCTTC.

This clonotype was detected many times. The V call is TRBV20-1, the J call TRBJ2-3; 10 nucleotides agree with TRBD2. The junction had 1 base not matched to a gene; V was cut back by 2 bases and J by 5 bases. CDR3 length: 13 residues. The germline V gene has CDR1 DFQATT and CDR2 SNEGSKA (reference sequence). The CDR3 bases are TGCAGTGCTAGACTAGCGGGAGTAGATACGCAGTATTTT. Encoded protein: CSARLAGVDTQYF.

This rearrangement joins TRBV20-1 to TRBJ1-1; D gene unclear. CDR3 length: 12 residues. V was cut by 3 bases and J by 2 bases, with 7 bases left in between. Germline V lookup: CDR1 DFQATT, CDR2 SNEGSKA (reference sequence). The CDR3: CSASRVNTEAFF. CDR3 bases: TGCAGTGCTAGTCGTGTTAACACTGAAGCTTTCTTT.

This clonotype was picked up many times. The gene calls are TRBV7-9 and TRBJ2-1; D is unresolved. This CDR3 contains 16 residues. CDR1 is SEHNR and CDR2 is FQNEAQ in the germline V gene (reference sequence). The V end lost 4 bases, the J end lost 6 bases, and 19 bases lay between the germline ends. CDR3 region: CASSSVDLVVGNEQFF. Written as DNA, the CDR3 is TGTGCCAGCAGCTCAGTCGACTTGGTTGTGGGCAATGAGCAGTTCTTC. Complete variable domain (other parts from reference TRBV7-9 and TRBJ2-1): DTGVSQNPRHKITKRGQNVTFRCDPISEHNRLYWYRQTLGQGPEFLTYFQNEAQLEKSRLLSDRFSAERPKGSFSTLEIQRTEQGDSAMYLCASSSVDLVVGNEQFFGPGTRLTVL.

This clonotype was counted ten times or more. This chain links TRBV30 with TRBJ2-1; 12 bases align to TRBD2. The CDR3 is 15 amino acids. Germline assignment: CDR1 GTSNPN and CDR2 SVGIG (reference sequence). Trimming cost V 3 bases and J 4 bases; bases outside gene matches: 4. Here the CDR3 DNA reads TGTGCCTGGAGAGCTCTAGCGGGAGGGTACAATGAGCAGTTCTTC. This sequence encodes CAWRALAGGYNEQFF.

There are many counts of this clonotype. The rearrangement links TRBV29-1 to TRBJ2-5; perhaps TRBD2 as D (5 bases). CDR1 and CDR2 from the germline V gene are SQVTM and ANQGSEA. The CDR3 consists of 12 residues. The CDR3 spells CTCQEARETQYF. The CDR3 coding sequence is TGCACCTGCCAGGAGGCCCGGGAGACCCAGTACTTC.

This rearrangement joins TRBV29-1 to TRBJ1-3; D not resolved. CDR3 length equals 15 residues. Looked up from germline, CDR1 is SQVTM and CDR2 is ANQGSEA. Trimming removed 3 bases from V and 0 bases from J, with 12 bases in between. CDR3 sequence: CSVETGRHSGNTIYF. Written as DNA, the CDR3 is TGCAGCGTTGAGACGGGCCGGCACTCTGGAAACACCATATATTTT.

Ten or more counts support this clonotype. J is TRBJ2-1 and V is TRBV24-1, with unresolved D. CDR3 length: 12 residues. The germline gives CDR1 KGHDR, CDR2 SFDVKD. Trimming cost V 6 bases and J 8 bases, with 10 bases left between them. CDR3 protein: CATSRRYDEQFF. The CDR3, as DNA: TGTGCCACCAGTCGAAGGTACGATGAGCAGTTCTTC.

This clonotype appeared a few times. The rearrangement links TRBV24-1 to TRBJ2-1; possibly TRBD1 or TRBD2 for D (5 bases each). The length of the CDR3 is 16 residues. V lost 3 bases and J 2 bases, leaving 13 bases between the germline ends. Germline CDR1 and CDR2: KGHDR and SFDVKD. The CDR3 sequence: CATSDGGRGTYNEQFF. In DNA, the CDR3 is TGTGCCACCAGTGATGGGGGTAGGGGCACCTACAATGAGCAGTTCTTC.

This clonotype came up many times. The chain couples TRBV11-2 to TRBJ1-4; a weak D match, TRBD1 (6 bases). Looked up from germline, CDR1 is SGHAT and CDR2 is FQNNGV. Trimming removed 5 bases at V and 7 bases at J, with 14 bases between. CDR3 length: 14 amino acids. This CDR3 is CASSRIGGAEKLFF. CDR3 sequence (DNA): TGTGCCAGCAGCAGAATCGGGGGGGCTGAAAAACTGTTTTTT.

This clonotype was counted ten times or more. The V gene is TRBV7-2, the J gene TRBJ2-1; D perhaps matches TRBD2 (5 bases). CDR3 length: 14 residues. The V and J ends lost 3 bases and 8 bases respectively, with 14 bases between them. CDR1 is SGHTA and CDR2 is FQGNSA in the germline V gene. The CDR3 nucleotides are TGTGCCAGCAGCTTCCCAGCTAGCTGGGATGAGCAGTTCTTC. This translates into CASSFPASWDEQFF.

This clonotype was observed many times. The J gene is TRBJ1-6, the V gene TRBV27; TRBD1 might be the D (5 bases). Trimming removed 3 bases at V and 10 bases at J, with 10 bases between. The germline V gene encodes CDR1 MNHEY and CDR2 SMNVEV (reference sequence). The CDR3 is 13 residues long. This CDR3 reads CASSFSGQSPLHF. The CDR3 nucleotides are TGTGCCAGCAGTTTCTCGGGGCAATCACCCCTCCACTTT.

This chain uses TRBV6-2 or TRBV6-3 with TRBJ2-7; the match to TRBD1 covers 7 bases. Germline lookup yields CDR1 MNHEY and CDR2 SVGEGT. This CDR3 comprises 20 residues. After removal of 5 bases from V and 3 bases from J, the junction contained 25 bases not matched to a gene. The CDR3 DNA reads TGTGCCAGCAGTAACAGACTCACCGGGGCTAGGGGGCGAAGACTCTACGAGCAGTACTTC. Protein product: CASSNRLTGARGRRLYEQYF.

The J gene is TRBJ1-6, the V gene TRBV7-2; D remains unclear. The CDR3 runs to 14 residues. Germline V gene data show CDR1 as SGHTA and CDR2 as FQGNSA. V shed 1 base and J shed 7 bases, with 8 bases lying between them. CDR3 nucleotides: TGTGCCAGCAGCTTAGTTCCGGGAAATTCACCCCTCCACTTT. Translation: CASSLVPGNSPLHF.

This clonotype was counted at least ten times. This sequence joins TRBV28 and TRBJ1-1; the match to TRBD1 covers 7 bases. CDR1 and CDR2 from the germline V gene are MDHEN and SYDVKM. This CDR3 contains 14 residues. V lost 6 bases, J lost 1 base, and 5 bases stayed unmatched. CDR3 protein: CASSRTGPNTEAFF. The CDR3 DNA reads TGTGCCAGCAGCCGGACAGGTCCGAACACTGAAGCTTTCTTT.

This clonotype has ten or more counts. The chain is built from TRBV20-1 and TRBJ2-3; D remains ambiguous. V was pared by 5 bases and J by 0 bases, with 15 bases between. The CDR3 runs 15 residues. Germline V gives CDR1 DFQATT, CDR2 SNEGSKA (reference sequence). The CDR3 protein is CSAGRDSSSTDTQYF. In DNA form, the CDR3 reads TGCAGTGCTGGACGAGACTCCAGTAGCACAGATACGCAGTATTTT.

This clonotype was seen repeatedly, ten times or more. The chain is built from TRBV5-1 and TRBJ2-2; D unclear. CDR3 length equals 13 residues. Germline V gene lookup returns CDR1 SGHRS and CDR2 YFSETQ. The V and J ends lost 6 bases and 3 bases respectively, with 9 bases between them. The CDR3 region has the DNA TGCGCCAGCAAATGGAGTGACACCGGGGAGCTGTTTTTT. Its protein product is CASKWSDTGELFF.